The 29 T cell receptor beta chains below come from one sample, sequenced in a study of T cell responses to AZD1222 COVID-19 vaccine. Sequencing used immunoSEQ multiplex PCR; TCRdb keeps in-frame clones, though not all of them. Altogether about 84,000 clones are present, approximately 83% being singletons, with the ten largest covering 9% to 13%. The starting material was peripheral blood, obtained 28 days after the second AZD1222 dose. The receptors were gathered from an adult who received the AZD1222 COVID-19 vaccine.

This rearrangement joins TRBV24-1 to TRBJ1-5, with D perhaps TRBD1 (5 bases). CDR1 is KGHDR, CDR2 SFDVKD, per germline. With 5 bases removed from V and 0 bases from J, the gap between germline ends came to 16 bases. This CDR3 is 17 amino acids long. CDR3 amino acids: CATSASGVINSNQPQHF. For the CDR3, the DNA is TGTGCCACCAGTGCCTCGGGGGTTATTAATAGCAATCAGCCCCAGCATTTT.

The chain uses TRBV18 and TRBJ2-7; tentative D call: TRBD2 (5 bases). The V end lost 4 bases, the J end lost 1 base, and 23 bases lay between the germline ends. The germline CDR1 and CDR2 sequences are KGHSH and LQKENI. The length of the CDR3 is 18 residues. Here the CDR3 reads CASSLIFSTGKGSYEQYF. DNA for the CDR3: TGTGCCAGCTCACTTATTTTTAGTACCGGGAAAGGGTCCTACGAGCAGTACTTC.

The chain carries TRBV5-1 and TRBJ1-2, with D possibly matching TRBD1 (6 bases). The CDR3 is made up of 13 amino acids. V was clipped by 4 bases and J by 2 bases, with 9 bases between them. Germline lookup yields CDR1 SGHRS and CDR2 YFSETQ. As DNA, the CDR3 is TGCGCCAGCAGCCAACAGGGCAACTATGGCTACACCTTC. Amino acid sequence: CASSQQGNYGYTF.

The CDR3 DNA sequence: TGCGCCAGCAGCCAAGGCCTAGCGGGATTTTATGAGCAGTTCTTC. It yields the protein CASSQGLAGFYEQFF. The chain uses TRBV4-1 and TRBJ2-1; 9 bases match TRBD2. V dropped 1 base and J dropped 8; count of bases not matched to a gene: 6. This CDR3 is built from 15 residues. Germline CDR1 is MGHRA and CDR2 is YSYEKL.

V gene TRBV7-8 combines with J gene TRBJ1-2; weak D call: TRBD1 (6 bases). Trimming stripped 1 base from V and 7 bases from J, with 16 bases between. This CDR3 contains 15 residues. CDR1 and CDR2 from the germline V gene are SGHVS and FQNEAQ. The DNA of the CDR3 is TGTGCCAGCAGCTTAGTGGGTAGGGGGGTTAGTGGCTACACCTTC. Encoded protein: CASSLVGRGVSGYTF.

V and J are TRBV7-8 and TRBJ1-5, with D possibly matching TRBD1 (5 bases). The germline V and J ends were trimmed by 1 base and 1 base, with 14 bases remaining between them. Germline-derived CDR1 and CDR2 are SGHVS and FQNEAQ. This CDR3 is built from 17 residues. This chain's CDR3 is CASSLVGQGGSNQPQHF. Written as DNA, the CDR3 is TGTGCCAGCAGCTTAGTTGGTCAGGGTGGAAGCAATCAGCCCCAGCATTTT.

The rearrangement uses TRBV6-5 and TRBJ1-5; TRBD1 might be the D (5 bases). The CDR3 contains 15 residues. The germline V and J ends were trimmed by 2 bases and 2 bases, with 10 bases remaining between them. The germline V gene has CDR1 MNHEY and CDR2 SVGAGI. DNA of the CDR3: TGTGCCAGCAGTTACAGAGGGGATGGCAATCAGCCCCAGCATTTT. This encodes CASSYRGDGNQPQHF.

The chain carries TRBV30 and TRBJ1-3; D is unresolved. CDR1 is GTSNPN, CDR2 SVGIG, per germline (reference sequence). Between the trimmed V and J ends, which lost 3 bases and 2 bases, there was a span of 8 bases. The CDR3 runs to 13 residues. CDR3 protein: CAWRFKAGNTIYF. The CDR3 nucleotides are TGTGCCTGGAGGTTCAAGGCTGGAAACACCATATATTTT.

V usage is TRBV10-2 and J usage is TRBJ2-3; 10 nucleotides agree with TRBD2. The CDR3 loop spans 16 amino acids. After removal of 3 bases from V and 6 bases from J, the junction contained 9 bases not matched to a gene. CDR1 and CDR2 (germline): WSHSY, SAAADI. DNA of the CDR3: TGCGCCAGCAGTGAAGCTAGCGGGAGAGGGGCGGATACGCAGTATTTT. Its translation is CASSEASGRGADTQYF.

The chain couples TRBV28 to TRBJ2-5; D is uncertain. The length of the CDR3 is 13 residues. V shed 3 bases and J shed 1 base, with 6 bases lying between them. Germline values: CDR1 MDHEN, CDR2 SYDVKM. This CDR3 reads CASSFPGQETQYF. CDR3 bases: TGTGCCAGCAGTTTTCCGGGCCAAGAGACCCAGTACTTC.

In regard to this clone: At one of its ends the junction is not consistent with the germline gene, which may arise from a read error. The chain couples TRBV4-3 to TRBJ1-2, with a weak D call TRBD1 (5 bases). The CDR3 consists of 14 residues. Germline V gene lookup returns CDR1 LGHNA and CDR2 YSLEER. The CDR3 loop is CASSQGGAGYGYTF. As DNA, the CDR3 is TGCGCCAGCAGCCAAGGGGGCGCAGGGTATGGCTACACCTTT.

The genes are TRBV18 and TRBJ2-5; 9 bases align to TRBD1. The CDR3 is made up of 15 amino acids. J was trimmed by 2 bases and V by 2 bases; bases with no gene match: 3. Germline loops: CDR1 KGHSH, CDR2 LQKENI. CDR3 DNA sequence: TGTGCCAGCTCACCAAGGACAGGGGCACAAGAGACCCAGTACTTC. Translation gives CASSPRTGAQETQYF.

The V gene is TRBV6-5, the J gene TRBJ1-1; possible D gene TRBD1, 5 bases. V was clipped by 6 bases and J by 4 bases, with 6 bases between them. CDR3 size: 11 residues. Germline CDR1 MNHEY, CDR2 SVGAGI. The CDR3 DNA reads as TGTGCCAGCAGAACAGGCACTGAAGCTTTCTTT. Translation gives CASRTGTEAFF.

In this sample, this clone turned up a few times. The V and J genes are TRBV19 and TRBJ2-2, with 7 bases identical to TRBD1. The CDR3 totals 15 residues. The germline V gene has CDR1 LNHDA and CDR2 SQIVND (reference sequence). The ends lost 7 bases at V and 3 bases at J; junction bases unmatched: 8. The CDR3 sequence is CASNPPTGYTGELFF. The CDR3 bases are TGTGCCAGTAATCCTCCGACAGGGTACACCGGGGAGCTGTTTTTT.

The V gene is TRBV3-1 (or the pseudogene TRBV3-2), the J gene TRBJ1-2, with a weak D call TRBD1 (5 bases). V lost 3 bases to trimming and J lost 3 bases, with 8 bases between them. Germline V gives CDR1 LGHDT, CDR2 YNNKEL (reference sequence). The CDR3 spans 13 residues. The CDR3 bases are TGTGCCAGCAGCCAGAGGACACACTATGGCTACACCTTC. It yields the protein CASSQRTHYGYTF.

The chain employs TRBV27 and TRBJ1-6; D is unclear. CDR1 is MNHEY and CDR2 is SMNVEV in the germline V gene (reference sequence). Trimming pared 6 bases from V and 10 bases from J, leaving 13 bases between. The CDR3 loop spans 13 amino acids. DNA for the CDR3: TGTGCCAGCAGCCTCTCCTTAGGGTCACCCCTCCACTTT. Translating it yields CASSLSLGSPLHF.

CDR3 sequence: CASSWDGVDQPQHF. The CDR3 bases are TGTGCCAGCAGCTGGGACGGAGTTGATCAGCCCCAGCATTTT. The chain carries TRBV5-5 and TRBJ1-5; maybe TRBD1 (5 bases). The CDR3 loop spans 14 amino acids. V dropped 3 bases and J dropped 5 bases, with 12 bases sitting between them. Germline lookup yields CDR1 SGHKS and CDR2 YYEKEE (reference sequence).

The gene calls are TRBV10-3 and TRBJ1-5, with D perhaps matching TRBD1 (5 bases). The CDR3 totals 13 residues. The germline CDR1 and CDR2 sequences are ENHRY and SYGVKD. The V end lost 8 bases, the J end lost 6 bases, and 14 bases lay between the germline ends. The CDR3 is CAISGEESQPQHF. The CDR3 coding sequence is TGTGCCATCTCGGGGGAGGAGAGTCAGCCCCAGCATTTT.

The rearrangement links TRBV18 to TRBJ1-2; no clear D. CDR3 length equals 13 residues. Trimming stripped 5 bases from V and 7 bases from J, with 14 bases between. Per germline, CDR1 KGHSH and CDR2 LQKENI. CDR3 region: CASSESVRSGYTF. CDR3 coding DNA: TGTGCCAGCTCAGAGTCTGTACGCAGTGGCTACACCTTC.

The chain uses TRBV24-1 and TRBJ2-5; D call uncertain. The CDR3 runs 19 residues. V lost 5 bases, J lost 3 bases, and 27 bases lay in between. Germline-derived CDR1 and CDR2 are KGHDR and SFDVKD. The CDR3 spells CATSASPRATQVEKETQYF. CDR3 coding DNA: TGTGCCACCAGTGCCTCCCCCCGAGCGACACAAGTAGAGAAAGAGACCCAGTACTTC.

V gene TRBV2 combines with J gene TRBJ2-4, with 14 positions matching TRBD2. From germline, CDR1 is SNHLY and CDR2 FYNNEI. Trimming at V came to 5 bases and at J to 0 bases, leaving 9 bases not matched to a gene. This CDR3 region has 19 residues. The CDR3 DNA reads TGTGCCAGCAGTCTCTCCGGACTAGCGGGGGGCCTAGCCAAAAACATTCAGTACTTC. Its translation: CASSLSGLAGGLAKNIQYF.

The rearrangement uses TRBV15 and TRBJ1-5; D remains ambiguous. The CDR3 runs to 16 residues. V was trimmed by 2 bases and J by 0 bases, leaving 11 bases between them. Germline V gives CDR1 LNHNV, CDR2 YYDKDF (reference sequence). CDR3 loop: CATSRSGPVSNQPQHF. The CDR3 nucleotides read TGTGCCACCAGCAGATCGGGCCCCGTTAGCAATCAGCCCCAGCATTTT.

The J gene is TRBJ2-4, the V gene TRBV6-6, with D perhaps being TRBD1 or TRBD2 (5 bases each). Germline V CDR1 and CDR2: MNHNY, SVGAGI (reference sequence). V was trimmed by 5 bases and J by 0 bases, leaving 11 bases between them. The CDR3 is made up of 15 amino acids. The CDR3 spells CASSGSGLAKNIQYF. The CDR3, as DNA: TGTGCCAGCAGTGGCTCGGGGCTAGCCAAAAACATTCAGTACTTC.

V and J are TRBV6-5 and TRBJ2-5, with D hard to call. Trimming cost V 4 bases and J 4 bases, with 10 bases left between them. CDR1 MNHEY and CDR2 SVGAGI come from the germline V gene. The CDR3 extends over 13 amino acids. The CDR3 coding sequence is TGTGCCAGCAGTTGGAACTCGGCAGAGACCCAGTACTTC. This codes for CASSWNSAETQYF.

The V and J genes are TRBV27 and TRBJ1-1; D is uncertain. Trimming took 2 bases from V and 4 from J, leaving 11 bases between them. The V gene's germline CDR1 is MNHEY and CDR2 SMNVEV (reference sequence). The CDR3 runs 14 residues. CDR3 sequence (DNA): TGTGCCAGCAGTTTAGGATCTTCCGGCACTGAAGCTTTCTTT. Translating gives CASSLGSSGTEAFF.

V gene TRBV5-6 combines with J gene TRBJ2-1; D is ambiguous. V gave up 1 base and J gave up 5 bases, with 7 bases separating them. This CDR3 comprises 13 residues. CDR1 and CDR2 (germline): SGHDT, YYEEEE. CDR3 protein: CASSLTVDNEQFF. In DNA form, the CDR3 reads TGTGCCAGCAGCTTGACCGTTGACAATGAGCAGTTCTTC.

The CDR3: CASSVGGGNTIYF. In DNA form, the CDR3 reads TGTGCCAGCAGCGTAGGGGGTGGAAACACCATATATTTT. The rearrangement joins TRBV9 to TRBJ1-3; D call uncertain. Per germline, CDR1 SGDLS and CDR2 YYNGEE. The CDR3 spans 13 residues. Trimming took off 0 bases at V and 3 bases at J, with 4 bases between the two ends.

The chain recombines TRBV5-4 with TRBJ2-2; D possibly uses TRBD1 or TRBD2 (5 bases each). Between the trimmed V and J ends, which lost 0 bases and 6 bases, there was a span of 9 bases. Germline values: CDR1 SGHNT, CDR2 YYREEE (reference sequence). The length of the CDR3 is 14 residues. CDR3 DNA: TGTGCCAGCAGCTTGGACGGGGCCCCCGGGGAGCTGTTTTTT. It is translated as CASSLDGAPGELFF. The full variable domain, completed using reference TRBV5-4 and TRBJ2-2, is ETGVTQSPTHLIKTRGQQVTLRCSSQSGHNTVSWYQQALGQGPQFIFQYYREEENGRGNFPPRFSGLQFPNYSSELNVNALELDDSALYLCASSLDGAPGELFFGEGSRLTVL.

The DNA of the CDR3 is TGTGCCAGTTCCTTGGGGGGCAGGGGCTACACCTTC. Its protein product is CASSLGGRGYTF. J is TRBJ1-2 and V is TRBV19; D may be TRBD1 (6 bases). Germline assignment: CDR1 LNHDA and CDR2 SQIVND (reference sequence). V was trimmed by 8 bases and J by 8 bases, leaving 15 bases between them. CDR3 length: 12 residues.